The 29 T cell receptor beta chains in this list originate from one sample, sequenced in a study of regulatory T cells in long-lasting Graves disease. According to the study, TCR beta libraries were built with iRepertoire HTBI primers and CDR3-region Arm-PCR. TCRdb passed the multiplex PCR reads through MiXCR, listing each CDR3 protein once. The sample lists 400,000 to 500,000 distinct CDR3 sequences, about 15% occurring once. The time point: newly diagnosed GD, antithyroid drugs for less than 3 months. From RNA extracted from PBMCs, the TCR library was made. In addition, the sample was reused for a study of T cells in Graves' hyperthyroidism and ophthalmopathy.

This sample comprised peripheral blood mononuclear cells (PBMCs), obtained at new diagnosis, from a patient treated with antithyroid drugs. These receptors all come from a woman aged 18-30 years with Graves disease.

Many counts were recorded for this clonotype. The chain is built from TRBV4-3 and TRBJ1-1; D remains ambiguous. This CDR3 has 14 amino acids. Trimming stripped 1 base from V and 1 base from J, with 7 bases between. Germline V CDR1 and CDR2: LGHNA, YSLEER. The CDR3 sequence: CASSQVTGNTEAFF. CDR3 coding DNA: TGCGCCAGCAGCCAAGTCACCGGGAACACTGAAGCTTTCTTT.

V usage is TRBV9 and J usage is TRBJ2-7, with a weak D call TRBD2 (6 bases). Germline assignment: CDR1 SGDLS and CDR2 YYNGEE. This CDR3 is 16 amino acids long. V shed 3 bases and J shed 7 bases, with 23 bases lying between them. The CDR3, as DNA: TGTGCCAGCAGCGGAGAACCGGGAGTTGGGCTTGTGGAGCAGTACTTC. Translation gives CASSGEPGVGLVEQYF.

This clonotype turned up a few times. This chain connects TRBV6-5 to TRBJ2-7, with D unclear. The V end was cut by 1 base, the J end by 0 bases, with 7 bases between. Germline V gene lookup returns CDR1 MNHEY and CDR2 SVGAGI. This CDR3 is built from 14 residues. The CDR3 protein is CASSYLVGSYEQYF. For the CDR3, the DNA is TGTGCCAGCAGTTACTTGGTTGGCTCCTACGAGCAGTACTTC.

About this clonotype itself: Since the CDR3 does not end with the conserved phenylalanine or tryptophan, this likely comes from a read error. This chain links TRBV11-2 with TRBJ2-4; D unresolved. There are 15 residues in the CDR3. Germline CDR1 SGHAT, CDR2 FQNNGV. In DNA form, the CDR3 reads TGTGCCAGCAGCGGCTATATCGACGCAGAAAACAGTCAGTACGTC. The encoded protein is CASSGYIDAENSQYV.

This clonotype was recorded at least ten times. V usage is TRBV11-2 and J usage is TRBJ1-2; D is perhaps TRBD1 (5 bases). The CDR3 contains 13 residues. CDR1 and CDR2 from the germline V gene are SGHAT and FQNNGV. V lost 3 bases and J lost 8, with 13 bases in between. CDR3 protein: CASSLGPGDGYTF. CDR3 DNA: TGTGCCAGCAGCTTGGGGCCCGGGGACGGCTACACCTTC. The full variable domain, completed using reference TRBV11-2 and TRBJ1-2, is EAGVAQSPRYKIIEKRQSVAFWCNPISGHATLYWYQQILGQGPKLLIQFQNNGVVDDSQLPKDRFSAERLKGVDSTLKIQPAKLEDSAVYLCASSLGPGDGYTFGSGTRLTVV.

The chain carries TRBV28 and TRBJ2-1, with a tentative D call TRBD2 (6 bases). The CDR3 has 15 amino acids. V gave up 6 bases and J gave up 1 base, with 13 bases separating them. Germline V lookup: CDR1 MDHEN, CDR2 SYDVKM. The CDR3 nucleotides read TGTGCCAGCAGCACAGTAGCGGAATCCTACAATGAGCAGTTCTTC. Amino acids: CASSTVAESYNEQFF.

This chain joins TRBV15 and TRBJ2-3; D perhaps matches TRBD2 (5 bases). The CDR3 is 13 residues long. Trimming took off 5 bases at V and 2 bases at J, with 8 bases between the two ends. Germline V gene sequence: CDR1 LNHNV, CDR2 YYDKDF (reference sequence). CDR3 nucleotide sequence: TGTGCCACCAGCCGGGGTATCACAGATACGCAGTATTTT. It yields the protein CATSRGITDTQYF.

This clonotype was detected ten times or more. V gene TRBV6-5 combines with J gene TRBJ2-1; tentatively, D is TRBD1 or TRBD2 (5 bases each). Germline V gene data show CDR1 as MNHEY and CDR2 as SVGAGI. Trimming took 2 bases from V and 6 from J, leaving 17 bases between them. The CDR3 loop spans 16 amino acids. The CDR3 DNA sequence: TGTGCCAGCAGTTACGGGGACCTACTTCTACTCAATGAGCAGTTCTTC. This gives the protein CASSYGDLLLLNEQFF.

This clonotype was counted between two and nine times. This chain uses TRBV7-8 with TRBJ1-1, with a weak D call TRBD1 (6 bases). V was trimmed by 1 base and J by 4 bases, leaving 13 bases between them. Germline CDR1 reads SGHVS; CDR2 reads FQNEAQ. This CDR3 has 15 residues. CDR3 nucleotide sequence: TGTGCCAGCAGCTTAGTCCTGGGGGCTAGCACTGAAGCTTTCTTT. Translating gives CASSLVLGASTEAFF.

This clonotype has ten or more counts. V gene TRBV10-3 combines with J gene TRBJ2-7; 7 bases align to TRBD1. There are 14 residues in the CDR3. The germline V gene has CDR1 ENHRY and CDR2 SYGVKD. V trimming: 2 bases; J trimming: 3 bases; junction bases outside the gene matches: 4. The CDR3 DNA reads TGTGCCATCAGTGAGGGACAGGTACTCTACGAGCAGTACTTC. This sequence encodes CAISEGQVLYEQYF.

V gene TRBV11-1 combines with J gene TRBJ2-7; possible D gene TRBD2, 5 bases. CDR3 length: 14 residues. Trimming pared 3 bases from V and 7 bases from J, leaving 16 bases between. Germline V CDR1 and CDR2: SGHAT, FQDESV (reference sequence). The CDR3 bases are TGTGCCAGCAGCTTGTTTCCTAGCTTGGGGGAGCAGTACTTC. It codes for CASSLFPSLGEQYF.

At least ten counts were recorded for this clonotype. The V gene is TRBV6-1, the J gene TRBJ2-7, with D perhaps assigned TRBD1 or TRBD2 (6 bases each). Germline loops: CDR1 MNHNS, CDR2 SASEGT. The CDR3 has 16 residues. Trimming stripped 1 base from V and 0 bases from J, with 13 bases between. The CDR3 is CASSEVGRDISYEQYF. The CDR3 nucleotides are TGTGCCAGCAGTGAAGTAGGGCGGGACATCTCCTACGAGCAGTACTTC.

The chain couples TRBV9 to TRBJ2-7; D not resolved. V shed 0 bases and J shed 2 bases, with 6 bases lying between them. The CDR3 length is 13 residues. CDR1 and CDR2 (germline): SGDLS, YYNGEE. The chain's CDR3 is CASSVAPTYEQYF. The CDR3 DNA reads as TGTGCCAGCAGCGTAGCTCCGACCTACGAGCAGTACTTC.

This clonotype was seen repeatedly, ten times or more. The genes are TRBV12-5 and TRBJ1-1; 8 bases agree with TRBD1. This CDR3 contains 15 residues. Trimming cost V 5 bases and J 0 bases; bases outside gene matches: 5. Looked up from germline, CDR1 is LGHNT and CDR2 is FRNRAP. DNA of the CDR3: TGTGCTAGTGGTCCCGAGGACAGGGTGAACACTGAAGCTTTCTTT. Its translation: CASGPEDRVNTEAFF.

The chain employs TRBV28 and TRBJ1-1; D is ambiguous. With 2 bases removed from V and 5 bases from J, the gap between germline ends came to 6 bases. Germline V gene data show CDR1 as MDHEN and CDR2 as SYDVKM. This CDR3 is 12 amino acids long. The CDR3 DNA reads as TGTGCCAGCAGTTTAGGGCGGACTGAAGCTTTCTTT. Translating gives CASSLGRTEAFF.

The chain couples TRBV2 to TRBJ2-5; 9 bases fit TRBD1. CDR3 length: 15 residues. CDR1 and CDR2 (germline): SNHLY, FYNNEI. The V and J ends lost 5 bases and 4 bases, in that order; junction bases with no gene match: 8. DNA for the CDR3: TGTGCCAGCAGTATGTGGGACAGGGCGGGAGAGACCCAGTACTTC. Amino acids: CASSMWDRAGETQYF.

There are many counts of this clonotype. The chain is built from TRBV20-1 and TRBJ2-3, with unresolved D. The CDR3 length is 11 residues. The V and J ends lost 1 base and 5 bases respectively, with 4 bases between them. Germline V CDR1 and CDR2: DFQATT, SNEGSKA (reference sequence). The CDR3 here is CSARVVDTQYF. The CDR3 DNA reads as TGCAGTGCTAGAGTAGTAGATACGCAGTATTTT.

This clonotype was found many times. The chain recombines TRBV20-1 with TRBJ2-1; 12 nucleotides match TRBD2. CDR1 is DFQATT, CDR2 SNEGSKA, per germline (reference sequence). With V trimmed by 3 bases and J by 6 bases, 12 bases remained unmatched. The CDR3 loop spans 17 amino acids. The CDR3 DNA reads TGCAGTGCTAGGACTAGCGGGAGTTTGAATAGTGGCAATGAGCAGTTCTTC. Its protein is CSARTSGSLNSGNEQFF.

V and J are TRBV9 and TRBJ1-1; 8 bases match TRBD1. The CDR3 has 15 amino acids. Germline assignment: CDR1 SGDLS and CDR2 YYNGEE. Trimming removed 3 bases from V and 1 base from J; junction bases left unmatched: 5. The CDR3 DNA reads as TGTGCCAGCAGCGACCTGGACAGGGCGAACACTGAAGCTTTCTTT. Its translation is CASSDLDRANTEAFF.

This clonotype has a count of ten or more. This chain connects TRBV6-1 to TRBJ2-7; tentatively, D is TRBD1 or TRBD2 (5 bases each). Germline-derived CDR1 and CDR2 are MNHNS and SASEGT. CDR3 length: 14 residues. Trimming removed 7 bases at V and 2 bases at J, with 15 bases between. The CDR3 loop is CASTDRGRAYEQYF. CDR3 nucleotides: TGTGCCAGCACCGACCGGGGACGGGCCTACGAGCAGTACTTC.

This chain links TRBV29-1 with TRBJ2-3; 8 bases match TRBD2. Germline V gene data show CDR1 as SQVTM and CDR2 as ANQGSEA. The CDR3 contains 12 residues. V lost 7 bases and J lost 2; bases outside the gene matches: 2. The CDR3 protein is CSGGLATDTQYF. The CDR3 region has the DNA TGCAGCGGCGGACTAGCCACAGATACGCAGTATTTT.

The table lists this clonotype with many counts. The chain uses TRBV7-2 and TRBJ1-1; tentatively, D is TRBD1 (5 bases). This CDR3 region has 14 residues. Germline CDR1 reads SGHTA; CDR2 reads FQGNSA. V was pared by 3 bases and J by 4 bases, with 12 bases between. CDR3 protein: CASSFPGGGTEAFF. In nucleotides, the CDR3 is TGTGCCAGCAGCTTTCCCGGGGGAGGCACTGAAGCTTTCTTT. Drawing the rest from reference TRBV7-2 and TRBJ1-1, the complete variable domain is GAGVSQSPSNKVTEKGKDVELRCDPISGHTALYWYRQSLGQGLEFLIYFQGNSAPDKSGLPSDRFSAERTGGSVSTLTIQRTQQEDSAVYLCASSFPGGGTEAFFGQGTRLTVV.

The chain carries TRBV12-3 or TRBV12-4 and TRBJ2-2, with D hard to call. V was clipped by 6 bases and J by 5 bases, with 13 bases between them. The CDR3 is 14 residues long. CDR3 bases: TGTGCCAGCAGCCTAGAGGAGAGAACCGGGGAGCTGTTTTTT. Its translation is CASSLEERTGELFF.

This clonotype was observed at least ten times. This chain links TRBV12-3 or TRBV12-4 with TRBJ2-7, with 8 nucleotides matching TRBD1. The J segment lost 0 bases and the V segment lost 2 bases, leaving 6 bases of the junction unmatched. This CDR3 spans 16 amino acids. The CDR3 reads CASSLPKGQGSYEQYF. Here the CDR3 DNA reads TGTGCCAGCAGTTTACCGAAAGGACAGGGCTCCTACGAGCAGTACTTC.

In its sample, this clonotype was seen a few times. V and J are TRBV20-1 and TRBJ2-7; possible D gene TRBD2, 5 bases. The CDR3 consists of 14 residues. From germline, CDR1 is DFQATT and CDR2 SNEGSKA (reference sequence). The ends were cut back, 0 bases at V and 3 bases at J, with 12 bases in the middle. The CDR3 DNA sequence: TGCAGTGCTAGAGATCGGAGGACCCACTACGAGCAGTACTTC. Protein sequence: CSARDRRTHYEQYF.

As for this clonotype: With a much larger clone just one base away, this may be a read error. The rearrangement joins TRBV7-9 to TRBJ2-1; D is tentatively TRBD1 or TRBD2 (5 bases each). The CDR3 has 14 amino acids. Germline V lookup: CDR1 SEHNR, CDR2 FQNEAQ (reference sequence). The chain's CDR3 is CAGSRTGRGNEQFF. The CDR3 nucleotides read TGTGCCGGCAGCCGAACGGGACGGGGCAATGAGCAGTTCTTC.

This clonotype was seen many times. The chain uses TRBV5-5 and TRBJ1-1, with TRBD1 matching over 10 bases. CDR1 and CDR2 from the germline V gene are SGHKS and YYEKEE (reference sequence). Unmatched junction bases numbered 3, after V lost 3 bases and J lost 4 bases. CDR3 length equals 14 residues. CDR3 nucleotide sequence: TGTGCCAGCAGCTCTGGACAGGGGGGCACTGAAGCTTTCTTT. It specifies CASSSGQGGTEAFF.

This clonotype was detected many times. The rearrangement links TRBV14 to TRBJ2-1, with 10 nucleotides matching TRBD2. The CDR3 totals 16 residues. Germline CDR1 SGHDN, CDR2 FVKESK. Trimming at V came to 4 bases and at J to 6 bases, leaving 9 bases not matched to a gene. The DNA of the CDR3 is TGTGCCAGCAGCCCGATAGCGGGAGGTTATTCCAATGAGCAGTTCTTC. It encodes CASSPIAGGYSNEQFF.

This clonotype was observed many times. J is TRBJ2-3 and V is TRBV20-1, with 10 bases lining up with TRBD2. The CDR3 covers 16 residues. Losses at the gene ends were 3 bases for V and 4 bases for J; bases not matched to a gene: 10. Germline V gene data show CDR1 as DFQATT and CDR2 as SNEGSKA (reference sequence). CDR3 protein: CSARRPSGSLADTQYF. DNA of the CDR3: TGCAGTGCTAGGAGGCCTAGCGGGAGTCTGGCAGATACGCAGTATTTT.